Shown below are 8 T cell receptor beta chains from a single sample sequenced in a study of blood T cell repertoires in COVID-19. Data came from immunoSEQ multiplex PCR; TCRdb stores just in-frame clones and leaves some out. The sample holds roughly 200,000 clones, roughly 84% seen once. Input material: PBMCs or T cells enriched from blood (not recorded which). The receptors come from a woman in her 30s who had been exposed to COVID-19.

The chain has TRBV7-6 and TRBJ1-4; tentatively, D is TRBD1 (6 bases). Trimming pared 7 bases from V and 3 bases from J, leaving 21 bases between. This CDR3 comprises 17 residues. From germline, CDR1 is SGHVS and CDR2 FNYEAQ. The CDR3, as DNA: TGTGCCAGCACCCTAGACGTGGGGGGGGCAGCTAATGAAAAACTGTTTTTT. Protein: CASTLDVGGAANEKLFF.

This chain uses TRBV27 with TRBJ2-7; 8 nucleotides match TRBD1. J gave up 6 bases and V 7 bases, and 5 bases lay outside the gene matches. The V gene's germline CDR1 is MNHEY and CDR2 SMNVEV (reference sequence). The CDR3 has 12 residues. CDR3: CASTQGAPEQYF. The CDR3, as DNA: TGTGCCAGCACCCAGGGGGCCCCCGAGCAGTACTTC.

The V and J genes are TRBV4-1 and TRBJ1-4; perhaps TRBD1 as D (5 bases). Looked up from germline, CDR1 is MGHRA and CDR2 is YSYEKL. This CDR3 contains 15 residues. V lost 2 bases to trimming and J lost 0 bases, with 7 bases between them. CDR3 DNA: TGCGCCAGCAGCCAAAGGGGTGCAACTAATGAAAAACTGTTTTTT. Protein: CASSQRGATNEKLFF.

The chain uses TRBV18 and TRBJ2-1; 11 bases align to TRBD2. J gave up 2 bases and V 3 bases, and 0 bases lay outside the gene matches. The CDR3 loop spans 15 amino acids. CDR1 KGHSH and CDR2 LQKENI come from the germline V gene. The DNA for the CDR3 is TGTGCCAGCTCACCGACTAGCGGGGCCTACAATGAGCAGTTCTTC. It encodes CASSPTSGAYNEQFF.

The J gene is TRBJ1-1, the V gene TRBV2, with a tentative D call TRBD1 (6 bases). Germline V gives CDR1 SNHLY, CDR2 FYNNEI. The ends were cut back, 6 bases at V and 5 bases at J, with 19 bases in the middle. The CDR3 contains 15 residues. CDR3 DNA sequence: TGTGCCAGCAGGGGGGCACAACCTCAGGGTACTGAAGCTTTCTTT. It translates to CASRGAQPQGTEAFF.

The CDR3 sequence: CAWSFNRYEQYF. CDR3 bases: TGTGCCTGGAGTTTCAACAGGTACGAGCAGTACTTC. The V call is TRBV30, the J call TRBJ2-7; possibly TRBD1 for D (5 bases). Germline loops: CDR1 GTSNPN, CDR2 SVGIG (reference sequence). The length of the CDR3 is 12 residues. V shed 2 bases and J shed 4 bases, with 9 bases lying between them. Supplemented by reference TRBV30 and TRBJ2-7, the full variable domain reads SQTIHQWPATLVQPVGSPLSLECTVEGTSNPNLYWYRQAAGRGLQLLFYSVGIGQISSEVPQNLSASRPQDRQFILSSKKLLLSDSGFYLCAWSFNRYEQYFGPGTRLTVT.

J is TRBJ1-3 and V is TRBV10-1; the match to TRBD1 covers 9 bases. Per the germline V gene, CDR1 is WNHNN and CDR2 is SYGVQD (reference sequence). This CDR3 contains 15 residues. J was trimmed by 1 base and V by 6 bases; bases with no gene match: 4. The CDR3 here is CASSPGQGSGNTIYF. The CDR3 nucleotides are TGCGCCAGCAGCCCGGGACAGGGTTCTGGAAACACCATATATTTT.

This rearrangement joins TRBV5-6 to TRBJ1-2; tentative D call: TRBD1 (5 bases). Looked up from germline, CDR1 is SGHDT and CDR2 is YYEEEE. This CDR3 contains 13 residues. Trimming pared 2 bases from V and 8 bases from J, leaving 13 bases between. The CDR3 nucleotides read TGTGCCAGCAGCTTTTCCCTTCAGGGCGGCTACACCTTC. Its translation is CASSFSLQGGYTF.